This TCR beta chain derives from a study of blood T cell repertoires in COVID-19. Study-wide background: Material from acute and convalescent COVID-19 was sourced from the United States, Italy and Spain.

CDR3 length equals 16 residues. Trimming left V 3 bases short and J 1 base short, with 12 bases between. CDR1 is KGHSH, CDR2 LQKENI, per germline. Sequencing was performed with immunoSEQ multiplex PCR; in TCRdb, only in-frame clones are kept and a portion is missing. The sample shows about 94,000 clones, about 86% of them seen only once. Specimen: peripheral blood. This chain uses TRBV18 with TRBJ2-2; tentatively, D is TRBD1 (6 bases). This receptor was taken from a woman aged 60-70 years in a cohort sampled during active or convalescent COVID-19. This CDR3 reads CASSPGQIMNTGELFF. The DNA for the CDR3 is TGTGCCAGCTCACCCGGACAGATCATGAACACCGGGGAGCTGTTTTTT. Using reference TRBV18 and TRBJ2-2 for the parts outside the CDR3, the full variable domain is NAGVMQNPRHLVRRRGQEARLRCSPMKGHSHVYWYRQLPEEGLKFMVYLQKENIIDESGMPKERFSAEFPKEGPSILRIQQVVRGDSAAYFCASSPGQIMNTGELFFGEGSRLTVL.